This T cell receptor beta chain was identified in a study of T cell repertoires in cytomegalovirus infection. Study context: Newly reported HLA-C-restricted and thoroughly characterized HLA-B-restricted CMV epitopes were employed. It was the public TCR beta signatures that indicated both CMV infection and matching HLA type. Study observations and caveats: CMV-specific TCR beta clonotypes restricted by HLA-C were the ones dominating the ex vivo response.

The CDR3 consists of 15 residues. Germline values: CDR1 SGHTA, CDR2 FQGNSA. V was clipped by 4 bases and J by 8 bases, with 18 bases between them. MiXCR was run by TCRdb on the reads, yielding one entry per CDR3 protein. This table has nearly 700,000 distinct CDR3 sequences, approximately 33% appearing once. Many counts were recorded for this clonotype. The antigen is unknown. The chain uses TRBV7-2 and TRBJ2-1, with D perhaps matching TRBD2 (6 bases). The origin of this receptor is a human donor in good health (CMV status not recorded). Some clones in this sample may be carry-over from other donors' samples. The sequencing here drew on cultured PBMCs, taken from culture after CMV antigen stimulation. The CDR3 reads CASSSGGARIHEQFF. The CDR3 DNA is TGTGCCAGCAGCTCTGGAGGGGCCCGTATCCATGAGCAGTTCTTC.